This T cell receptor beta chain was sequenced for a study of T cells in Graves' hyperthyroidism and ophthalmopathy. Study summary: Peripheral blood collection took place at initial diagnosis, before any treatment.

V shed 6 bases, J shed 2 bases, and the junction held 9 bases outside the gene matches. Germline assignment: CDR1 MNHEY and CDR2 SMNVEV (reference sequence). The CDR3 covers 16 residues. Diagnosing involved the use of clinical symptoms, serum thyroxine and TRAb, thyroid ultrasound and orbital computed tomography. Amplification of TCR beta CDR3 regions was performed using RNA transcripts as template. A first-round RT-PCR of the TCR CDR3 used the HTBI primer set. Using its own MiXCR run on the multiplex PCR reads, TCRdb lists one record per CDR3 protein. The sample yields about 300,000 distinct CDR3 sequences, around 19% seen once.

The sequence came from a man between 50 and 59 years old with Graves' ophthalmopathy. J is TRBJ1-2 and V is TRBV27; 10 bases map to TRBD1. The sequenced sample consisted of blood. This CDR3 is CASRLQTGQGNYGYTF. CDR3 in DNA: TGTGCCAGCAGATTACAGACGGGACAGGGGAACTATGGCTACACCTTC.